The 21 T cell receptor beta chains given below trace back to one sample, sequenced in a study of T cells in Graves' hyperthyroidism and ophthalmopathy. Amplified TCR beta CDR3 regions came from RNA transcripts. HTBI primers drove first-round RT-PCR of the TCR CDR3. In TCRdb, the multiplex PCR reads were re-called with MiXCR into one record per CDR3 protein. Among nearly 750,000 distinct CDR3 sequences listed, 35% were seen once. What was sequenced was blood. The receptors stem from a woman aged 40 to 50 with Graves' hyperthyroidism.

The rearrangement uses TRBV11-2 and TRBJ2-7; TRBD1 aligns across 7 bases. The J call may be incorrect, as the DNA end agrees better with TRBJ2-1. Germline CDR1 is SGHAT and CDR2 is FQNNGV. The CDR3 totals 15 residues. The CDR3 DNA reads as TGTGCCAGCAGCTTCTTGCGACAGGGCTACAATGAGCAGTTCTTC. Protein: CASSFLRQGYNEQFF.

CDR3 loop: CASSWRGQEQFF. CDR3 coding DNA: TGTGCCAGCAGCTGGCGGGGTCAGGAGCAGTTCTTC. The gene calls are TRBV7-9 and TRBJ2-1, with a weak D call TRBD2 (6 bases). In germline, CDR1 is SEHNR, CDR2 FQNEAQ (reference sequence). V lost 4 bases to trimming and J lost 10 bases, with 11 bases between them. This CDR3 spans 12 amino acids.

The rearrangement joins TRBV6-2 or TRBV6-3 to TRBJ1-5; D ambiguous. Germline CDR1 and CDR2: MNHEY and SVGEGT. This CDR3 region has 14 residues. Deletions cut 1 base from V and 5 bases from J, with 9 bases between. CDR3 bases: TGTGCCAGCAGTTACTGGGGTAGGGATCAGCCCCAGCATTTT. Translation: CASSYWGRDQPQHF.

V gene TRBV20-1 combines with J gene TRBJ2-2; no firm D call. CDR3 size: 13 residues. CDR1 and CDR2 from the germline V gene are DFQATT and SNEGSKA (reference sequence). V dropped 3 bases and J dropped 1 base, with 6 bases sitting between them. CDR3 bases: TGCAGTGCTAGTAATCAGAACACCGGGGAGCTGTTTTTT. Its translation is CSASNQNTGELFF.

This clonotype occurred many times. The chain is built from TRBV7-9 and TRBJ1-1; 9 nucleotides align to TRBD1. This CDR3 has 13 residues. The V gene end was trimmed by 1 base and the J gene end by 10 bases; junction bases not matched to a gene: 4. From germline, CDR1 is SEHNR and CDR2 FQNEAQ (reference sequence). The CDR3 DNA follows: TGTGCCAGCAGCTTAGACAGGGGGCGGGGAGCTTTCTTT. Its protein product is CASSLDRGRGAFF.

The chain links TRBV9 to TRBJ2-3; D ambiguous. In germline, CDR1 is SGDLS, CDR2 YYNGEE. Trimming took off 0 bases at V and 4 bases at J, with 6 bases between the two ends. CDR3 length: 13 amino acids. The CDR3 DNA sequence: TGTGCCAGCAGCGTAGGTTTGTCAGATACGCAGTATTTT. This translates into CASSVGLSDTQYF. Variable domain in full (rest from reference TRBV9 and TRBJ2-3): DSGVTQTPKHLITATGQRVTLRCSPRSGDLSVYWYQQSLDQGLQFLIQYYNGEERAKGNILERFSAQQFPDLHSELNLSSLELGDSALYFCASSVGLSDTQYFGPGTRLTVL.

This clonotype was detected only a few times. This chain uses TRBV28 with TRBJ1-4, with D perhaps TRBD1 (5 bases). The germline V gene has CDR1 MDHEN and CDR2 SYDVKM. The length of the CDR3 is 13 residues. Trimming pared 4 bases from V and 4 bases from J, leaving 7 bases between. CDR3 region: CASSSGGNEKLFF. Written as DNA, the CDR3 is TGTGCCAGCAGTTCGGGGGGTAATGAAAAACTGTTTTTT.

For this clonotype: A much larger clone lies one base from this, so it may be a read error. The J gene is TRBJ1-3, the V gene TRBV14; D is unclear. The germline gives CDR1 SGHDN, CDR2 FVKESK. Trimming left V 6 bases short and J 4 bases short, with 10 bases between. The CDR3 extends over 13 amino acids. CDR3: CASRHSGGNTIYF. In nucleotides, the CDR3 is TGTGCCAGCAGACATTCGGGGGGAAACACCATATATTTT.

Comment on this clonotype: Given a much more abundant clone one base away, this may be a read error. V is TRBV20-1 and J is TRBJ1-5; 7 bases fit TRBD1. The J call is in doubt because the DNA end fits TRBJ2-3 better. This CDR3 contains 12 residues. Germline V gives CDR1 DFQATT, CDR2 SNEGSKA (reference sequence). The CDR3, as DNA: TGCAGTATCGGACAGGCCAATCAGCCCCAGTATTTT. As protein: CSIGQANQPQYF.

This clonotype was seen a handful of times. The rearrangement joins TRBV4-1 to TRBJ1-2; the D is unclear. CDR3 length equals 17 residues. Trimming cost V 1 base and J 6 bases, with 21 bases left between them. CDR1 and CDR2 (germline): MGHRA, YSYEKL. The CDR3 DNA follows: TGCGCCAGCAGCCAAGTTGCCCAAACGGACGGCCCGGATGGCTACACCTTC. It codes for CASSQVAQTDGPDGYTF.

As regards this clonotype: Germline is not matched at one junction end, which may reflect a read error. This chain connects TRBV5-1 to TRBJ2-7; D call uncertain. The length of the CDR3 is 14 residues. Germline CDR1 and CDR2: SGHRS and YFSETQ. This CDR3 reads CASGLDGSSYEQYF. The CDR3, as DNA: TGCGCCAGCGGCTTGGACGGCAGCTCCTACGAGCAGTACTTC.

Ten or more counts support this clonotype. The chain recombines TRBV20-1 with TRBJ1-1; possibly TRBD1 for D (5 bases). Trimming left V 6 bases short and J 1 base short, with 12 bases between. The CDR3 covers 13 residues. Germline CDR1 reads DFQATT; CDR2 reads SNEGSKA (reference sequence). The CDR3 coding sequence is TGCAGTGCAAAGGACACCCGGAACACTGAAGCTTTCTTT. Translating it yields CSAKDTRNTEAFF.

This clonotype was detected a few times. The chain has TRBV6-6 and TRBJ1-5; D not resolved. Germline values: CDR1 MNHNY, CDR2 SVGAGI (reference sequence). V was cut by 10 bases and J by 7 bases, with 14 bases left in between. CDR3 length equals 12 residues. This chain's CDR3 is CATGRLRQPQHF. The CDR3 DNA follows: TGTGCCACCGGGCGCTTAAGACAGCCCCAGCATTTT.

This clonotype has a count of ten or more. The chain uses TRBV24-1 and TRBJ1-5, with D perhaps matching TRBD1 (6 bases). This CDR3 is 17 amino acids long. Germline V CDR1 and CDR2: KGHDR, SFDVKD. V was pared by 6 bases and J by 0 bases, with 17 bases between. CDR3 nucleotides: TGTGCCACCAGTCAGGGGATTTCAGGGCCTAGCAATCAGCCCCAGCATTTT. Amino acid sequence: CATSQGISGPSNQPQHF.

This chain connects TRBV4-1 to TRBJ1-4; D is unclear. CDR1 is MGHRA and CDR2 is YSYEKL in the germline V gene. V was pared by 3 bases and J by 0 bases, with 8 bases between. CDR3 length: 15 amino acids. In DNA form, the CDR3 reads TGCGCCAGCAGCCATTTACTTGCAACTAATGAAAAACTGTTTTTT. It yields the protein CASSHLLATNEKLFF.

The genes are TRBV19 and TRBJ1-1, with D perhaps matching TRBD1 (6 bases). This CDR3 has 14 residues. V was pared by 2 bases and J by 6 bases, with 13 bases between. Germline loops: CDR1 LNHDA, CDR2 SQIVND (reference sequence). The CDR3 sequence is CASSIHRAASEAFF. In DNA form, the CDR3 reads TGTGCCAGTAGTATACACAGGGCTGCGTCTGAAGCTTTCTTT.

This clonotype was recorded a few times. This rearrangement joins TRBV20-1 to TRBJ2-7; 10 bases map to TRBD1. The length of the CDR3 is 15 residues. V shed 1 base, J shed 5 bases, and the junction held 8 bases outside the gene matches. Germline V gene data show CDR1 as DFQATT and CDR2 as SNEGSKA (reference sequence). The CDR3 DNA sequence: TGCAGTGCTAGAGGGCGACAGGGGGCTAGCAACGAGCAGTACTTC. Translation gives CSARGRQGASNEQYF.

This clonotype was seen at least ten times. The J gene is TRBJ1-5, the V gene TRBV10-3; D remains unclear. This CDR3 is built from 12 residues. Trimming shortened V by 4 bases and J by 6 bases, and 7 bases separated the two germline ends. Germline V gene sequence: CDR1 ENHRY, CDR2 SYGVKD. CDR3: CAISALGQPQHF. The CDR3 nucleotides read TGTGCCATCAGTGCCTTAGGTCAGCCCCAGCATTTT.

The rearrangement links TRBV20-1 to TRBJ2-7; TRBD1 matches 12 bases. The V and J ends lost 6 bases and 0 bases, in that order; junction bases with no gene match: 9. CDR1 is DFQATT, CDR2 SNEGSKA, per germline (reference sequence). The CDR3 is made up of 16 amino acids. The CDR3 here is CSAEDLGQGASYEQYF. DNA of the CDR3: TGCAGTGCCGAGGACCTGGGACAGGGGGCCTCCTACGAGCAGTACTTC.

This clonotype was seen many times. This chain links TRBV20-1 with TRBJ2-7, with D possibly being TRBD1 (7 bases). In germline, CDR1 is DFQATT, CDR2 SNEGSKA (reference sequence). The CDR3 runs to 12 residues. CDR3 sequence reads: CSCRGQGGEQYF. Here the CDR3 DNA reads TGCAGCTGTAGGGGCCAGGGGGGCGAGCAGTACTTC.

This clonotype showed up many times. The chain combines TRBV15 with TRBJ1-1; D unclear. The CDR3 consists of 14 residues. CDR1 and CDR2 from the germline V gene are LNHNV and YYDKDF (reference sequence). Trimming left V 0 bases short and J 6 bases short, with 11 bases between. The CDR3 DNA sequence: TGTGCCACCAGCAGAGAGAGTAGAGGAGCTGAAGCTTTCTTT. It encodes CATSRESRGAEAFF.